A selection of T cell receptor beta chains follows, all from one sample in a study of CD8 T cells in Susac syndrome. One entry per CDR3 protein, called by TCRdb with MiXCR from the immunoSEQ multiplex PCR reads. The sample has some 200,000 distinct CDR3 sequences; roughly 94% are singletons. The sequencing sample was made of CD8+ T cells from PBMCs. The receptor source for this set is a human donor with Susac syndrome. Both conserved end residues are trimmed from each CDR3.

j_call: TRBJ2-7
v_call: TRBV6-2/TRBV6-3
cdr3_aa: ASRTSSYEQY

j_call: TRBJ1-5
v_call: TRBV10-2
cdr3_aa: ASSNSNQPQH

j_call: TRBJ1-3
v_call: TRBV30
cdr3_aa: AWSVGNTIY

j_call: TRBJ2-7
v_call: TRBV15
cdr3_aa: ATSRDFLGAAEQY

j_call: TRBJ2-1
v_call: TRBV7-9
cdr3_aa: ASSPLTSGPKYNEQF

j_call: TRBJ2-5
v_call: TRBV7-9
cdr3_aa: ASSLGQGIKETQY

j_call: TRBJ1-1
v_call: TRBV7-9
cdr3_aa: ASSLTGATEAF

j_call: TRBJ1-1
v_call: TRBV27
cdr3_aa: ASSTGAGMNTEAF

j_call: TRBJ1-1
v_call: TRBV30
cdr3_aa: AWGTDMNTEAF

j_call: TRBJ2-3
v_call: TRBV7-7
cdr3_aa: ASSSGVSETTDTQY

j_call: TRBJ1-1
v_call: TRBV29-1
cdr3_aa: SVERQNTEAF

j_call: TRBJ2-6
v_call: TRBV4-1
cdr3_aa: ASSQDPGQGSTGANVLT

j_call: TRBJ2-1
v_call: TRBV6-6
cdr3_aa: ATSTGGRAGNEQF

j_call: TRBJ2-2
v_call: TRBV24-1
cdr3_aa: ATARDTGELF

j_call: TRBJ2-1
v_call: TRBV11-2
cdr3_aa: ASSWGPTSPSSYNEQF

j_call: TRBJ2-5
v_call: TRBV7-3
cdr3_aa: ASSLTSGVEETQY

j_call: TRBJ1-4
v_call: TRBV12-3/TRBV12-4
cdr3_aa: ASRRTGGNEKLF

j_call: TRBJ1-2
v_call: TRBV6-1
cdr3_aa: ASSRRSNRGRIYGYT

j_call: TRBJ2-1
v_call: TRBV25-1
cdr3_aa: ASSEPRARSYNEQF

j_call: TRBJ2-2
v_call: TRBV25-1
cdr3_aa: ASSGEETGTGELF

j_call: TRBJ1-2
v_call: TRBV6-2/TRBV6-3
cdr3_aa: ASSYRTGMNGYT

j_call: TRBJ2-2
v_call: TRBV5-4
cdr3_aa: ASSLAGASTGELF

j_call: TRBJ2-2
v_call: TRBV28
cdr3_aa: ASSRQGAYTGELF

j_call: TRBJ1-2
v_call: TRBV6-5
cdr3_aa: ASRNDRDLGYT

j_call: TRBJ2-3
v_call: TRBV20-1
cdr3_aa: SATLLAGGFMQY

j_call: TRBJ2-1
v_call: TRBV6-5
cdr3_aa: ASSYSGGSYNEQF

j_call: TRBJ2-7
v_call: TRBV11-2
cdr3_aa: ASSLVVYEQY

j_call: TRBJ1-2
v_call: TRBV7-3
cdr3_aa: ASSLTLKGGYT

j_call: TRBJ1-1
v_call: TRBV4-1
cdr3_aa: ASSQPARGLATEAF

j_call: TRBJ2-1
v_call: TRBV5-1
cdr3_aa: ASSLGQPPADEQF

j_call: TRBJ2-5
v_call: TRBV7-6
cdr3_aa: ASTLSGSVRETQY

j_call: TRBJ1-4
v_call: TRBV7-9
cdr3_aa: ASSFQGWDEKLF

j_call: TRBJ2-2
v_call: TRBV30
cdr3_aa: AWGLAGTSNTGELF

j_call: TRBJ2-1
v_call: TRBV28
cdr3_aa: ASSIRGNEQF

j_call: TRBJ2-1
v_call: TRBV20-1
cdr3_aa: SASPGDVFYNEQF

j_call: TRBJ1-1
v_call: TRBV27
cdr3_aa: ASSLSGVFTEAF

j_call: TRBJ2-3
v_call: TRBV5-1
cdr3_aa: ASSPAGGDTQY

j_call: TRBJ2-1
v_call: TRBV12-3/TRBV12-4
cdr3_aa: ASSLAPSSYNEQF

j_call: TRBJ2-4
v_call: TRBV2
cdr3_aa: ASRDSSAKNIQY

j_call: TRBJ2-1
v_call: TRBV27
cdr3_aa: ASSLPGDEQF